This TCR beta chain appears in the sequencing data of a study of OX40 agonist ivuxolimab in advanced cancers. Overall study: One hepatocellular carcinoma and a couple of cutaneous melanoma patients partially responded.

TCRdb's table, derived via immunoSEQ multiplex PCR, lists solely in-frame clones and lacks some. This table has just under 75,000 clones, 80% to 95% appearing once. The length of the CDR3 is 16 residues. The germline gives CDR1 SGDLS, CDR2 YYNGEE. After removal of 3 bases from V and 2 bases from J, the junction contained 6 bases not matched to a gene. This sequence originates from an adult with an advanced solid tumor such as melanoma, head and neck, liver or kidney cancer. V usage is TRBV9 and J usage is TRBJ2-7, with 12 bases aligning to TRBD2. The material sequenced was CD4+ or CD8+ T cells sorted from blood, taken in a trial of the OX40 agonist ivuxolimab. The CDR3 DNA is TGTGCCAGCAGCGCTCTAGCGGGAGGGTTGACCTACGAGCAGTACTTC. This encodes CASSALAGGLTYEQYF.